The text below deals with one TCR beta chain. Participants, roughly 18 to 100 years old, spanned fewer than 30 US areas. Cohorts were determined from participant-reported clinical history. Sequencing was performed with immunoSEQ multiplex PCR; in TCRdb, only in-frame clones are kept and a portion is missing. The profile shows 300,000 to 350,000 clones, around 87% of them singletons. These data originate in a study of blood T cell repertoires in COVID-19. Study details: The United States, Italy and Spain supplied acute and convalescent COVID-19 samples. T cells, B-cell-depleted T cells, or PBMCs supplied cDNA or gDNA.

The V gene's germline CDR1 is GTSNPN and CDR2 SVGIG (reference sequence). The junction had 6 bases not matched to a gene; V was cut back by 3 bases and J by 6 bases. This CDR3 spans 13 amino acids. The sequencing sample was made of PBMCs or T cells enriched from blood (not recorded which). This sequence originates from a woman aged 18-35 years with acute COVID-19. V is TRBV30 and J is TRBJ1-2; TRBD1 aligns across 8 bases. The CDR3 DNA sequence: TGTGCCTGGAGGGCCCGACAGGGGAATGGCTACACCTTC. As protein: CAWRARQGNGYTF.